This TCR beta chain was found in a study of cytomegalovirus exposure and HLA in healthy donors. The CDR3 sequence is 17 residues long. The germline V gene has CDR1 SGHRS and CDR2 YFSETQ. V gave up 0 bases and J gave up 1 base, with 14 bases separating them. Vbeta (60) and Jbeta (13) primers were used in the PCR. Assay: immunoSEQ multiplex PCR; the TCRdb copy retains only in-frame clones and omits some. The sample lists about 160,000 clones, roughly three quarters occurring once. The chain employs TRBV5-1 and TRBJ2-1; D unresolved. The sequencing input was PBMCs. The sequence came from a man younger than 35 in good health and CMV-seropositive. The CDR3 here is CASSLGFSSGSYNEQFF. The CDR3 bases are TGCGCCAGCAGCTTGGGATTTAGCTCCGGGTCCTACAATGAGCAGTTCTTC.